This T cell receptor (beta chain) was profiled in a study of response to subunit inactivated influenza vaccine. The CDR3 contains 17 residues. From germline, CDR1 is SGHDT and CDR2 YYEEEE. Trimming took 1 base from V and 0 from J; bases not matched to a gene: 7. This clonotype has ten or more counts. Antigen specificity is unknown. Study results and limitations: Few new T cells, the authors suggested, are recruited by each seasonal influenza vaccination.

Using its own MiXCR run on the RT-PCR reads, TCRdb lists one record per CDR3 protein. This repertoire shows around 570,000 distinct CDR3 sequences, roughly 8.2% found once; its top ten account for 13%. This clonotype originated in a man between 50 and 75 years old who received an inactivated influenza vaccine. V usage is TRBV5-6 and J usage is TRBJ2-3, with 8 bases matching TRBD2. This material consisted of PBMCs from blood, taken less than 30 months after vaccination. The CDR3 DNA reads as TGTGCCAGCAGCTTGTTACTAGCGGTGGCAAGCACAGATACGCAGTATTTT. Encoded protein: CASSLLLAVASTDTQYF.